The 30 T cell receptor beta chains below come from one sample, sequenced in a study of blood T cell repertoires in COVID-19. This table comes from immunoSEQ multiplex PCR, and its TCRdb copy is limited to in-frame clones, with some not included. The sample has about 130,000 clones, about 80% seen once. The specimen was peripheral blood. These receptors were collected from a woman at least 80 years old with acute or convalescent COVID-19.

CDR3 in DNA: TGTGCCAGCAGCTTAACGTTGATGGCTAGCGGACCCGATGAGCAGTTCTTC. It codes for CASSLTLMASGPDEQFF. This chain joins TRBV7-3 and TRBJ2-1; 7 nucleotides match TRBD2. Unmatched junction bases numbered 13, after V lost 0 bases and J lost 8 bases. In germline, CDR1 is SGHTA, CDR2 FQGTGA. This CDR3 is 17 amino acids long.

V and J are TRBV5-6 and TRBJ1-2; the match to TRBD1 covers 7 bases. The CDR3 length is 16 residues. Unmatched junction bases numbered 8, after V lost 3 bases and J lost 0 bases. Germline-derived CDR1 and CDR2 are SGHDT and YYEEEE. The chain's CDR3 is CASSSYRDRTNYGYTF. The CDR3 DNA follows: TGTGCCAGCAGCTCGTACCGGGACAGAACTAACTATGGCTACACCTTC.

The chain employs TRBV24-1 and TRBJ2-3; 7 bases align to TRBD1. The CDR3 spans 16 residues. CDR1 and CDR2 from the germline V gene are KGHDR and SFDVKD. V was pared by 9 bases and J by 1 base, with 12 bases of the junction left unmatched. DNA of the CDR3: TGTGCCACCGCACCCGCCGGGACAGCCGGCACAGATACGCAGTATTTT. Protein product: CATAPAGTAGTDTQYF.

The chain employs TRBV27 and TRBJ2-2; D unclear. The CDR3 is 14 residues long. Trimming removed 4 bases at V and 4 bases at J, with 10 bases between. The germline CDR1 and CDR2 sequences are MNHEY and SMNVEV (reference sequence). The CDR3 region has the DNA TGTGCCAGCAGTTCCTCCCCCAGCACCGGGGAGCTGTTTTTT. This gives the protein CASSSSPSTGELFF.

This sequence joins TRBV5-4 and TRBJ2-2; no reliable D call. Trimming took 3 bases from V and 0 from J, leaving 3 bases between them. CDR1 is SGHNT, CDR2 YYREEE, per germline (reference sequence). CDR3 length: 13 residues. CDR3 in DNA: TGTGCCAGCAGCTCATCGAACACCGGGGAGCTGTTTTTT. It specifies CASSSSNTGELFF.

This chain connects TRBV19 to TRBJ1-1; D gene unclear. Germline loops: CDR1 LNHDA, CDR2 SQIVND (reference sequence). This CDR3 contains 14 residues. Trimming removed 5 bases at V and 1 base at J, with 11 bases between. The CDR3: CASSGRKRNTEAFF. CDR3 nucleotide sequence: TGTGCCAGTAGTGGGCGCAAGAGGAACACTGAAGCTTTCTTT.

CDR3: CASSETGSPVYEQFF. For the CDR3, the DNA is TGTGCCAGCAGTGAAACGGGTTCCCCGGTATATGAGCAGTTCTTC. J is TRBJ2-1 and V is TRBV2; D call uncertain. The CDR3 is made up of 15 amino acids. V was shortened by 2 bases and J by 8 bases, with 16 bases between the two germline ends. Germline-derived CDR1 and CDR2 are SNHLY and FYNNEI.

The chain joins TRBV12-3 or TRBV12-4 to TRBJ1-1, with TRBD1 matching over 9 bases. The CDR3 runs 13 residues. V shed 7 bases, J shed 6 bases, and the junction held 6 bases outside the gene matches. The CDR3 reads CASIQDRGSEAFF. The DNA of the CDR3 is TGTGCCAGCATTCAAGACAGGGGGTCTGAAGCTTTCTTT.

This clone occurred once. This sequence joins TRBV20-1 and TRBJ1-5, with D unresolved. Germline V gene sequence: CDR1 DFQATT, CDR2 SNEGSKA (reference sequence). V was pared by 3 bases and J by 9 bases, with 9 bases between. The CDR3 covers 11 residues. The CDR3 bases are TGCAGTGCTAGCAGCGACCGGCCCCAGCATTTT. Its translation: CSASSDRPQHF.

The CDR3 loop reads CASSFRQGARGNTIYF. The CDR3 DNA follows: TGTGCCAGCAGCTTTAGACAGGGGGCTAGAGGAAACACCATATATTTT. The genes are TRBV5-4 and TRBJ1-3, with 10 bases that match TRBD1. Trimming cost V 2 bases and J 4 bases; bases outside gene matches: 6. CDR1 is SGHNT and CDR2 is YYREEE in the germline V gene (reference sequence). CDR3 size: 16 residues.

The V call is TRBV5-4, the J call TRBJ2-7, with 13 bases matching TRBD2. This CDR3 is 17 amino acids long. V lost 7 bases and J lost 6; bases outside the gene matches: 16. CDR1 is SGHNT, CDR2 YYREEE, per germline (reference sequence). Here the CDR3 reads CASAPGRGLAGFGEQYF. Here the CDR3 DNA reads TGTGCCAGCGCTCCCGGGAGGGGACTAGCGGGGTTCGGCGAGCAGTACTTC.

This clone turned up a few times. This chain joins TRBV4-3 and TRBJ2-3; D is ambiguous. Trimming removed 8 bases from V and 2 bases from J, with 14 bases in between. Germline V gives CDR1 LGHNA, CDR2 YSLEER. This CDR3 region has 14 residues. CDR3 protein: CASSSRAFTDTQYF. The CDR3 DNA reads as TGCGCCAGCTCATCGCGAGCATTCACAGATACGCAGTATTTT.

The gene calls are TRBV5-1 and TRBJ2-2; a possible D gene is TRBD1 (5 bases). The CDR3 is 15 residues long. The ends were cut back, 2 bases at V and 3 bases at J, with 11 bases in the middle. Germline V gene lookup returns CDR1 SGHRS and CDR2 YFSETQ. CDR3 sequence reads: CASSFYRLDTGELFF. The DNA of the CDR3 is TGCGCCAGCAGCTTTTACAGGCTAGACACCGGGGAGCTGTTTTTT.

V is TRBV15 and J is TRBJ1-4; D might be TRBD1 (6 bases). CDR3 length: 14 amino acids. V lost 4 bases, J lost 2 bases, and 8 bases lay in between. Germline CDR1 and CDR2: LNHNV and YYDKDF (reference sequence). CDR3 amino acids: CATSMRGTNEKLFF. Written as DNA, the CDR3 is TGTGCCACCAGCATGAGGGGGACTAATGAAAAACTGTTTTTT.

The chain carries TRBV5-6 and TRBJ2-3; D gene unclear. The V end lost 1 base, the J end lost 2 bases, and 8 bases lay between the germline ends. The germline gives CDR1 SGHDT, CDR2 YYEEEE. CDR3 size: 14 residues. DNA of the CDR3: TGTGCCAGCAGCTTGCGCGGCTTCACAGATACGCAGTATTTT. Its protein is CASSLRGFTDTQYF.

This rearrangement joins TRBV29-1 to TRBJ2-3; 7 nucleotides align to TRBD1. The V and J ends lost 4 bases and 5 bases, in that order; junction bases with no gene match: 3. Germline lookup yields CDR1 SQVTM and CDR2 ANQGSEA. The CDR3 sequence is 12 residues long. CDR3 in amino acids: CSVVQGVDTQYF. The CDR3 DNA reads as TGCAGCGTTGTGCAGGGGGTAGATACGCAGTATTTT.

V gene TRBV13 combines with J gene TRBJ2-1, with 14 bases matching TRBD2. The V gene's germline CDR1 is PRHDT and CDR2 FYEKMQ (reference sequence). V dropped 5 bases and J dropped 9; count of bases not matched to a gene: 9. The CDR3 consists of 16 residues. Written as DNA, the CDR3 is TGTGCCAGCAGCCACTCGACTAGCGGGGGGGCGGGTGAGCAGTTCTTC. Its protein product is CASSHSTSGGAGEQFF.

This chain uses TRBV7-2 with TRBJ1-5; no clear D gene. V lost 1 base and J lost 0, with 10 bases in between. The V gene's germline CDR1 is SGHTA and CDR2 FQGNSA. The CDR3 consists of 16 residues. DNA of the CDR3: TGTGCCAGCAGCTTAGGTAGCCGAAATAGCAATCAGCCCCAGCATTTT. This sequence encodes CASSLGSRNSNQPQHF.

The rearrangement links TRBV5-1 to TRBJ1-4; no clear D gene. The CDR3 sequence is 15 residues long. Trimming shortened V by 0 bases and J by 4 bases, and 10 bases separated the two germline ends. From germline, CDR1 is SGHRS and CDR2 YFSETQ. CDR3 bases: TGCGCCAGCAGCTTGGGATGGAGTATTAATGAAAAACTGTTTTTT. It encodes CASSLGWSINEKLFF.

The V and J genes are TRBV7-3 and TRBJ1-6; D unresolved. This CDR3 is built from 15 residues. Germline values: CDR1 SGHTA, CDR2 FQGTGA. V was pared by 2 bases and J by 4 bases, with 9 bases between. CDR3 region: CASSLEGGYNSPLHF. Written as DNA, the CDR3 is TGTGCCAGCAGCTTAGAGGGAGGTTATAATTCACCCCTCCACTTT. Filled out from reference TRBV7-3 and TRBJ1-6, the complete variable domain reads GAGVSQTPSNKVTEKGKYVELRCDPISGHTALYWYRQSLGQGPEFLIYFQGTGAADDSGLPNDRFFAVRPEGSVSTLKIQRTERGDSAVYLCASSLEGGYNSPLHFGNGTRLTVT.

The CDR3 DNA follows: TGTGCCAGCAGCTCTACTAGCGGGGGGCCCGTATACTACTTC. It specifies CASSSTSGGPVYYF. The J gene is TRBJ2-7, the V gene TRBV7-2; 12 bases align to TRBD2. Losses at the gene ends were 4 bases for V and 13 bases for J; bases not matched to a gene: 11. Looked up from germline, CDR1 is SGHTA and CDR2 is FQGNSA. The CDR3 consists of 14 residues.

The chain links TRBV4-1 to TRBJ1-2; maybe TRBD1 (5 bases). CDR3 length equals 15 residues. The V gene's germline CDR1 is MGHRA and CDR2 YSYEKL. Trimming shortened V by 6 bases and J by 2 bases, and 16 bases separated the two germline ends. The CDR3 region is CASRQVGGNNYGYTF. CDR3 DNA sequence: TGCGCCAGCAGACAGGTAGGAGGGAACAACTATGGCTACACCTTC.

The rearrangement links TRBV13 to TRBJ2-7; 7 nucleotides align to TRBD1. Germline values: CDR1 PRHDT, CDR2 FYEKMQ (reference sequence). This CDR3 has 13 residues. The V segment lost 5 bases and the J segment 3 bases; nucleotides outside the gene matches: 4. CDR3 bases: TGTGCCAGCAGCCGGGACAGTATCTACGAGCAGTACTTC. It codes for CASSRDSIYEQYF.

This clone has a handful of counts. The sample holds other DNA sequences that translate to the same CDR3. This chain uses TRBV5-6 with TRBJ1-2; D is unclear. Germline V gene lookup returns CDR1 SGHDT and CDR2 YYEEEE. This CDR3 is built from 12 residues. V lost 1 base and J lost 4, with 5 bases in between. CDR3 in DNA: TGTGCCAGCAGCTTGCGGGGCTATGGCTACACCTTC. Its translation is CASSLRGYGYTF.

The gene calls are TRBV7-8 and TRBJ1-2, with 9 bases identical to TRBD1. In germline, CDR1 is SGHVS, CDR2 FQNEAQ. The CDR3 has 16 residues. Trimming at V came to 6 bases and at J to 5 bases, leaving 13 bases not matched to a gene. The CDR3 reads CASSSIRDREEYGYTF. CDR3 DNA sequence: TGTGCCAGCAGTTCGATCCGGGACAGGGAAGAATATGGCTACACCTTC.

V is TRBV30 and J is TRBJ1-1; 7 bases are a match to TRBD1. This CDR3 has 13 amino acids. From germline, CDR1 is GTSNPN and CDR2 SVGIG (reference sequence). With V trimmed by 5 bases and J by 1 base, 4 bases remained unmatched. The CDR3 DNA sequence: TGTGCCTGGGCTGGGGACAGGAACACTGAAGCTTTCTTT. Translation: CAWAGDRNTEAFF.

This clone was seen more than once but under ten times. This chain uses TRBV4-3 with TRBJ2-1, with TRBD2 matching over 8 bases. This CDR3 region has 16 residues. The germline CDR1 and CDR2 sequences are LGHNA and YSLEER. After removal of 0 bases from V and 8 bases from J, the junction contained 9 bases not matched to a gene. The CDR3 DNA is TGCGCCAGCAGCCAAGATGAAGAGCGGGGGAGGGATGAGCAGTTCTTC. As protein: CASSQDEERGRDEQFF.

This chain links TRBV10-2 with TRBJ2-7; weak D call: TRBD2 (5 bases). CDR1 and CDR2 from the germline V gene are WSHSY and SAAADI. V lost 7 bases, J lost 7 bases, and 17 bases lay in between. This CDR3 has 13 residues. The CDR3 DNA reads as TGCGCCAGCACCGAATCGGGGTTTCGGGAGCAGTACTTC. It specifies CASTESGFREQYF.

V gene TRBV5-5 combines with J gene TRBJ1-3; 8 bases fit TRBD1. V shed 0 bases, J shed 9 bases, and the junction held 8 bases outside the gene matches. The CDR3 sequence is 15 residues long. Germline CDR1 SGHKS, CDR2 YYEKEE (reference sequence). The CDR3 sequence is CASSLAGTGRSTIYF. The CDR3 DNA reads TGTGCCAGCAGCTTGGCGGGGACAGGTCGTTCCACCATATATTTT.

The rearrangement joins TRBV27 to TRBJ1-2, with 8 bases that match TRBD1. V shed 7 bases and J 0 bases; nucleotides not matched to a gene: 10. The CDR3 totals 16 residues. From germline, CDR1 is MNHEY and CDR2 SMNVEV (reference sequence). Here the CDR3 DNA reads TGTGCCAGCAAGGAACAGGGGGGAAATACTAACTATGGCTACACCTTC. Translating gives CASKEQGGNTNYGYTF.